The rows below give T cell receptor beta chains drawn from one sample of a study of shared clonotypes between healthy human individuals. The protocol was immunoSEQ multiplex PCR, while the TCRdb copy is restricted to in-frame clones and leaves out a portion. The table has roughly 1.4 million clones, 98% seen once. The specimen sequenced was naive CD4+ T cells sorted from blood. The receptors stem from a man aged 25-40 years in good health. The CDR3 runs from the conserved cysteine through the conserved F or W. The D gene is left open where the match is weak. Not every row has a clone size; where given, it reads once, few, many or a size class.

cdr3_nt cdr3_aa j_call d_call v_call clone_size
TGTGCCAGCAGCGAACCGACAGGGAACTATGGCTACACCTTC CASSEPTGNYGYTF TRBJ1-2 TRBD1 TRBV6-5 once
TGTGCCAGCAGCGTTATCGGACTAGCAGCAGATACGCAGTATTTT CASSVIGLAADTQYF TRBJ2-3 TRBD2 TRBV9 once
TGCGCCAGCAGCTTGGACCTGGCCTACGAGCAGTACTTC CASSLDLAYEQYF TRBJ2-7 - TRBV5-1 -
TGTGCCAGCAGTGACGGGCTTTTCAATGAAAAACTGTTTTTT CASSDGLFNEKLFF TRBJ1-4 - TRBV6-1 -
TGTGCCAGCAGCCTACTTAGCGGGAGGGAGGGTGAGCAGTTCTTC CASSLLSGREGEQFF TRBJ2-1 TRBD2 TRBV6-5 -
TGCGCCAGCAGCAAGGACAGGGGGCTTCGTTCGGACACTGAAGCTTTCTTT CASSKDRGLRSDTEAFF TRBJ1-1 TRBD1 TRBV5-1 once
TGTGCCAGTAGTATGCTAGCGTGGGCCGATTACAATGAGCAGTTCTTC CASSMLAWADYNEQFF TRBJ2-1 - TRBV19 -
TGTGCCAGTACTCCTCCAACCGGCACCGGGGAGCTGTTTTTT CASTPPTGTGELFF TRBJ2-2 - TRBV28 -
TGTGCCAGCAGCTTGCGGACGGGACTAGCCTTCTACAATGAGCAGTTCTTC CASSLRTGLAFYNEQFF TRBJ2-1 TRBD2 TRBV11-2 -
TGTGCCAGCAGCATGAGGGGGCGCGGGCCGTTTACATCTGAAGCTTTCTTT CASSMRGRGPFTSEAFF TRBJ1-1 TRBD1 TRBV11-2 -
TGTGCCAGCAGCTCTTCCCCGGGCGGGACCTGGGCCAAAAACATTCAGTACTTC CASSSSPGGTWAKNIQYF TRBJ2-4 - TRBV7-9 -
TGCGCCAGCAGCCAAGTGGCCGCGGGACTAGCGGGAGTTGGGGCCAACGTCCTGACTTTC CASSQVAAGLAGVGANVLTF TRBJ2-6 TRBD2 TRBV4-3 -
TGTGCCACCAGCGTAGCCCGGTTCGGTACCGGGGAGCTGTTTTTT CATSVARFGTGELFF TRBJ2-2 - TRBV15 -
TGTGCCAGCAGCTTAGGGGGCGACAGATACAATGAGCAGTTCTTC CASSLGGDRYNEQFF TRBJ2-1 - TRBV11-3 -
TGCAGCGTTGTTTCGTCCAGGGTTCGCGAGCAGTACTTC CSVVSSRVREQYF TRBJ2-7 - TRBV29-1 -
TGTGCCAGCAGTGAAGCTTTTGAGCAGTTCTTC CASSEAFEQFF TRBJ2-1 - TRBV2 -
TGTGCCAGCAGCTTGGGTGTCGCGAACACCGGGGAGCTGTTTTTT CASSLGVANTGELFF TRBJ2-2 - TRBV5-4 -
TGCGCCAGCAGCTTGAATCCCCGCACAGATACGCAGTATTTT CASSLNPRTDTQYF TRBJ2-3 - TRBV5-1 -
TGTGCCAGCAGTTTTGTAGGTGGGCCCCAGCATTTT CASSFVGGPQHF TRBJ1-5 - TRBV27 once
TGTGCCAGCAGCTTTATTTTGACGATGGAGCAGTACTTC CASSFILTMEQYF TRBJ2-7 - TRBV7-2 -
TGTGCCAGCAGCCATGGACTAGCGGGAGGTACAGGATACGAGCAGTACTTC CASSHGLAGGTGYEQYF TRBJ2-7 TRBD2 TRBV14 -
TGTGCCAGCTCCCGCAGGGGTGCGAACCAAGAGACCCAGTACTTC CASSRRGANQETQYF TRBJ2-5 - TRBV18 -